These 18 T cell receptor beta chains came from one sample sequenced in a study of OX40 agonist ivuxolimab in advanced cancers. Sequencing used immunoSEQ multiplex PCR; TCRdb keeps in-frame clones, though not all of them. Among roughly 60,000 clones listed, about 85% were seen once. The specimen comprised CD4+ or CD8+ T cells sorted from blood, sampled in a trial of the OX40 agonist ivuxolimab. The receptors come from an adult with an advanced solid tumor such as melanoma, head and neck, liver or kidney cancer.

The chain carries TRBV4-1 and TRBJ1-1; a possible D gene is TRBD1 (5 bases). The germline V and J ends were trimmed by 0 bases and 4 bases, with 9 bases remaining between them. The CDR3 sequence is 14 residues long. Germline assignment: CDR1 MGHRA and CDR2 YSYEKL. CDR3 region: CASSQDRAGTEAFF. DNA of the CDR3: TGCGCCAGCAGCCAAGACAGGGCTGGCACTGAAGCTTTCTTT.

J is TRBJ2-3 and V is TRBV7-8; unclear D gene. Germline loops: CDR1 SGHVS, CDR2 FQNEAQ. Trimming stripped 1 base from V and 2 bases from J, with 4 bases between. The CDR3 length is 13 residues. The DNA for the CDR3 is TGTGCCAGCAGCTTAGGCCCCACAGATACGCAGTATTTT. Translating gives CASSLGPTDTQYF.

The chain combines TRBV11-3 with TRBJ2-1; 9 bases match TRBD2. Germline lookup yields CDR1 SGHNT and CDR2 YENEEA. The CDR3 totals 15 residues. V gave up 5 bases and J gave up 7 bases; unmatched junction bases: 9. The CDR3 DNA sequence: TGTGCCAGCAGCCATGGACTAGCGAATCGGAATGAGCAGTTCTTC. Amino acid sequence: CASSHGLANRNEQFF.

The rearrangement joins TRBV28 to TRBJ2-7, with 8 bases identical to TRBD2. V was clipped by 6 bases and J by 4 bases; unmatched bases: 11. There are 15 residues in the CDR3. Germline assignment: CDR1 MDHEN and CDR2 SYDVKM. CDR3 residues: CASSQDLAGVYEQYF. The CDR3 coding sequence is TGTGCCAGCAGCCAAGATCTAGCGGGCGTGTACGAGCAGTACTTC.

This clone was counted between two and nine times. The chain links TRBV4-2 to TRBJ1-1; no definite D call. In germline, CDR1 is LGHNA, CDR2 YNFKEQ. The CDR3 loop spans 13 amino acids. The ends were cut back, 2 bases at V and 6 bases at J, with 10 bases in the middle. The CDR3 DNA sequence: TGTGCCAGCAGCCAACAAAGCGGACCTGAAGCTTTCTTT. Translated: CASSQQSGPEAFF.

This clone is a singleton in its sample. V gene TRBV5-1 combines with J gene TRBJ2-5; TRBD2 matches 10 bases. TRBJ2-7 explains the end of the DNA better; the J call may be wrong. CDR1 is SGHRS, CDR2 YFSETQ, per germline. The CDR3 spans 15 residues. The chain's CDR3 is CASSLGTSGVYEQYF. The CDR3, as DNA: TGCGCCAGCAGCTTGGGCACTAGCGGGGTTTACGAGCAGTACTTC.

This chain links TRBV5-1 with TRBJ2-3; the match to TRBD2 covers 10 bases. Germline-derived CDR1 and CDR2 are SGHRS and YFSETQ. The CDR3 totals 15 residues. J gave up 1 base and V 4 bases, and 3 bases lay outside the gene matches. In DNA form, the CDR3 reads TGCGCCAGCAGCCGCGGGACTAGCGGCACAGATACGCAGTATTTT. Its translation is CASSRGTSGTDTQYF.

This clone has a count of ten or more. The chain is built from TRBV30 and TRBJ1-4; possibly TRBD1 for D (6 bases). This CDR3 spans 15 amino acids. The V and J ends lost 2 bases and 8 bases respectively, with 18 bases between them. Germline V gene data show CDR1 as GTSNPN and CDR2 as SVGIG (reference sequence). This CDR3 reads CAWSPLQGRGEKLFF. In DNA, the CDR3 is TGTGCCTGGAGTCCACTACAGGGAAGGGGCGAAAAACTGTTTTTT.

This clone has just one count. The V and J genes are TRBV7-9 and TRBJ2-5; 7 bases agree with TRBD1. The length of the CDR3 is 13 residues. Germline V gives CDR1 SEHNR, CDR2 FQNEAQ (reference sequence). J was trimmed by 7 bases and V by 4 bases; bases with no gene match: 6. CDR3 amino acids: CASSSTGFGTQYF. The CDR3 DNA sequence: TGTGCCAGCAGCTCGACAGGGTTTGGGACCCAGTACTTC. The full variable domain, with the rest looked up from reference TRBV7-9 and TRBJ2-5, is DTGVSQNPRHKITKRGQNVTFRCDPISEHNRLYWYRQTLGQGPEFLTYFQNEAQLEKSRLLSDRFSAERPKGSFSTLEIQRTEQGDSAMYLCASSSTGFGTQYFGPGTRLLVL.

This clone was seen a few times. The chain has TRBV18 and TRBJ2-7, with D maybe TRBD2 (6 bases). The CDR3 is made up of 14 amino acids. Trimming left V 4 bases short and J 0 bases short, with 10 bases between. Germline V gene lookup returns CDR1 KGHSH and CDR2 LQKENI. DNA for the CDR3: TGTGCCAGCTCACGGGAGACTAGCTCCTACGAGCAGTACTTC. This sequence encodes CASSRETSSYEQYF.

The chain uses TRBV6-1 and TRBJ2-2; D gene uncertain. V gave up 2 bases and J gave up 8 bases, with 9 bases separating them. The CDR3 sequence is 13 residues long. The germline CDR1 and CDR2 sequences are MNHNS and SASEGT. The CDR3 region is CASSERVGGELFF. In DNA form, the CDR3 reads TGTGCCAGCAGTGAAAGAGTGGGGGGGGAGCTGTTTTTT.

The chain employs TRBV4-3 and TRBJ2-4; 11 nucleotides match TRBD2. The length of the CDR3 is 17 residues. CDR1 and CDR2 from the germline V gene are LGHNA and YSLEER. J was trimmed by 0 bases and V by 4 bases; bases with no gene match: 5. This CDR3 reads CASSLVGTSGAKNIQYF. The CDR3 bases are TGCGCCAGCAGCCTGGTTGGGACTAGCGGAGCCAAAAACATTCAGTACTTC.

By its share, this clone is medium-sized. This chain uses TRBV9 with TRBJ1-2; D may be TRBD1 (6 bases). The germline V and J ends were trimmed by 4 bases and 4 bases, with 23 bases remaining between them. CDR3 size: 17 residues. CDR1 and CDR2 from the germline V gene are SGDLS and YYNGEE. The CDR3 region has the DNA TGTGCCAGCAGCTTAACAGGGAGACCCCGAAGTGGCTATGGCTACACCTTC. This translates into CASSLTGRPRSGYGYTF.

The chain recombines TRBV27 with TRBJ2-7; TRBD1 matches at 9 bases. Germline V gene data show CDR1 as MNHEY and CDR2 as SMNVEV (reference sequence). The CDR3 consists of 15 residues. V gave up 4 bases and J gave up 4 bases; unmatched junction bases: 8. The CDR3 nucleotides are TGTGCCAGCAGTTCACCGGGACAGGGAAGATACGAGCAGTACTTC. It is translated as CASSSPGQGRYEQYF.

The J gene is TRBJ2-5, the V gene TRBV7-2; 9 bases fit TRBD2. V was pared by 1 base and J by 11 bases, with 8 bases of the junction left unmatched. The length of the CDR3 is 14 residues. Germline CDR1 SGHTA, CDR2 FQGNSA. CDR3: CASSLVSGSDEQYF. The CDR3 DNA sequence: TGTGCCAGCAGCTTAGTTAGCGGGAGTGATGAGCAGTACTTC.

V and J are TRBV5-6 and TRBJ1-6; a possible D gene is TRBD1 (5 bases). CDR1 is SGHDT and CDR2 is YYEEEE in the germline V gene. The CDR3 contains 14 residues. Trimming stripped 4 bases from V and 4 bases from J, with 9 bases between. CDR3 region: CASSVDSYNSPLHF. The CDR3 DNA is TGTGCCAGCAGCGTTGACAGTTATAATTCACCCCTCCACTTT.

This clone came up many times. The rearrangement uses TRBV19 and TRBJ1-5; perhaps TRBD1 as D (6 bases). Per the germline V gene, CDR1 is LNHDA and CDR2 is SQIVND (reference sequence). The CDR3 runs 16 residues. V gave up 6 bases and J gave up 7 bases, with 22 bases separating them. This CDR3 reads CASSADSGGVGQPQHF. The CDR3 nucleotides read TGTGCCAGTAGCGCGGACAGTGGTGGTGTAGGACAGCCCCAGCATTTT.

V gene TRBV19 combines with J gene TRBJ2-5, with 13 bases lining up with TRBD2. From germline, CDR1 is LNHDA and CDR2 SQIVND (reference sequence). This CDR3 is 15 amino acids long. The V and J ends lost 6 bases and 4 bases, in that order; junction bases with no gene match: 5. The CDR3 region has the DNA TGTGCCAGTAGGAGGACTAGCGGGGGAGCAGAGACCCAGTACTTC. It is translated as CASRRTSGGAETQYF. Based on the CDR3 plus reference TRBV19 and TRBJ2-5, the full variable domain is DGGITQSPKYLFRKEGQNVTLSCEQNLNHDAMYWYRQDPGQGLRLIYYSQIVNDFQKGDIAEGYSVSREKKESFPLTVTSAQKNPTAFYLCASRRTSGGAETQYFGPGTRLLVL.